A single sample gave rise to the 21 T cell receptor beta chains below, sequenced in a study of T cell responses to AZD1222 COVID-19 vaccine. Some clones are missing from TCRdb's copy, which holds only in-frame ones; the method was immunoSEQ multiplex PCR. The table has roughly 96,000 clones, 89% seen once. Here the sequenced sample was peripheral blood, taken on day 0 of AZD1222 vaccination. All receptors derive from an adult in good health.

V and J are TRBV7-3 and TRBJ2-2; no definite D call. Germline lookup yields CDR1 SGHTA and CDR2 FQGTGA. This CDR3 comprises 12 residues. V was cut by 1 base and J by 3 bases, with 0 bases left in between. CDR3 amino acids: CASSLNTGELFF. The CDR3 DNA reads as TGTGCCAGCAGCTTAAACACCGGGGAGCTGTTTTTT.

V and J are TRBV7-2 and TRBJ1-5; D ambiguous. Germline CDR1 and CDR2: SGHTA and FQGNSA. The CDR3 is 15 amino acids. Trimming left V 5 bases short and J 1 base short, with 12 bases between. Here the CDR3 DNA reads TGTGCCAGCAGCCCCACGGCCATGAGCAATCAGCCCCAGCATTTT. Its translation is CASSPTAMSNQPQHF.

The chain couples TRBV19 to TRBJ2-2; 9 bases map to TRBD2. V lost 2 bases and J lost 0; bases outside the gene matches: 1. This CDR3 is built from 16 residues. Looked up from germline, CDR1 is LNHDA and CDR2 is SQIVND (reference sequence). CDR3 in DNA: TGTGCCAGTAGTATATCTAGCGGGGCGAACACCGGGGAGCTGTTTTTT. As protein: CASSISSGANTGELFF.

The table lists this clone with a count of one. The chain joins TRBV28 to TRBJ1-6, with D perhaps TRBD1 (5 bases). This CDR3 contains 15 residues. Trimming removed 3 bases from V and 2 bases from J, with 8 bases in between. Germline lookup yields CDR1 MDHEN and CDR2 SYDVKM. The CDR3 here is CASSFMGAYNSPLHF. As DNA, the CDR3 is TGTGCCAGCAGTTTTATGGGGGCCTATAATTCACCCCTCCACTTT.

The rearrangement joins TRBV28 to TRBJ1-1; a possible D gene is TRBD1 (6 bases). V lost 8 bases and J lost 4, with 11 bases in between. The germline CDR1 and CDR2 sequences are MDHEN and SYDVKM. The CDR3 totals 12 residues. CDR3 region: CASGTGLTEAFF. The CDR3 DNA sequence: TGTGCCAGCGGAACAGGGCTCACTGAAGCTTTCTTT. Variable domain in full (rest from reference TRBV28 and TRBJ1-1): DVKVTQSSRYLVKRTGEKVFLECVQDMDHENMFWYRQDPGLGLRLIYFSYDVKMKEKGDIPEGYSVSREKKERFSLILESASTNQTSMYLCASGTGLTEAFFGQGTRLTVV.

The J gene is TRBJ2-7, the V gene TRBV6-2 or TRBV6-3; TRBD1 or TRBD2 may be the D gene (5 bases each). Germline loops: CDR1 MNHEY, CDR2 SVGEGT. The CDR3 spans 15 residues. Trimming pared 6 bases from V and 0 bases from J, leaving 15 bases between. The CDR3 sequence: CASSSGTDSSYEQYF. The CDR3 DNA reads TGTGCCAGCAGCTCCGGGACGGATAGCTCCTACGAGCAGTACTTC.

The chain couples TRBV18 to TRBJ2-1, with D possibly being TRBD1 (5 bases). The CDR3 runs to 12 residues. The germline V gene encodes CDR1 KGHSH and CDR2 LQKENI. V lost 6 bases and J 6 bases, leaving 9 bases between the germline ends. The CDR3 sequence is CASSPDTNEQFF. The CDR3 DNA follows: TGTGCCAGCTCTCCGGACACCAATGAGCAGTTCTTC. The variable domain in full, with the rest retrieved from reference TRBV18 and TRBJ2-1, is NAGVMQNPRHLVRRRGQEARLRCSPMKGHSHVYWYRQLPEEGLKFMVYLQKENIIDESGMPKERFSAEFPKEGPSILRIQQVVRGDSAAYFCASSPDTNEQFFGPGTRLTVL.

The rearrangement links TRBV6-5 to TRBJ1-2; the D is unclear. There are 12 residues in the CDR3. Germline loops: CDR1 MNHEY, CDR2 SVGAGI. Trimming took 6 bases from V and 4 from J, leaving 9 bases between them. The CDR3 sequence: CASRRDLYGYTF. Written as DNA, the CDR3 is TGTGCCAGCAGACGGGATCTCTATGGCTACACCTTC.

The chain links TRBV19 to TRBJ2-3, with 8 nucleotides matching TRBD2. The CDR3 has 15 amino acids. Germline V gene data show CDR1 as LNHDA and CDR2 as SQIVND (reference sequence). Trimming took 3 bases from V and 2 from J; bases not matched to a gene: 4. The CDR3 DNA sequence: TGTGCCAGTAGTATCGGGGGGGTTAACACAGATACGCAGTATTTT. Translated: CASSIGGVNTDTQYF.

The CDR3 DNA follows: TGTGCCTGGAGTGAGCAGGGACGGGTGGTTGAAAAACTGTTTTTT. Translating gives CAWSEQGRVVEKLFF. This rearrangement joins TRBV30 to TRBJ1-4; TRBD1 might be the D (5 bases). Germline V gene sequence: CDR1 GTSNPN, CDR2 SVGIG (reference sequence). CDR3 length: 15 residues. V was clipped by 1 base and J by 7 bases, with 16 bases between them.

The CDR3 sequence: CASRGPGAQEYF. CDR3 nucleotide sequence: TGTGCCAGCAGGGGCCCCGGGGCCCAGGAGTACTTC. The chain employs TRBV6-5 and TRBJ2-7, with D perhaps being TRBD1 or TRBD2 (5 bases each). This CDR3 comprises 12 residues. V was shortened by 6 bases and J by 11 bases, with 17 bases between the two germline ends. Germline CDR1 reads MNHEY; CDR2 reads SVGAGI.

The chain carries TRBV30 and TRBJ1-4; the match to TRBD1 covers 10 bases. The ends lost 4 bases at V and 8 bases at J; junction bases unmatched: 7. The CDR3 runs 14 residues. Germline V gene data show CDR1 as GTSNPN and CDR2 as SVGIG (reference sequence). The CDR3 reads CAWKQGTGEEKLFF. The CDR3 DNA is TGTGCCTGGAAGCAAGGGACAGGGGAAGAAAAACTGTTTTTT.

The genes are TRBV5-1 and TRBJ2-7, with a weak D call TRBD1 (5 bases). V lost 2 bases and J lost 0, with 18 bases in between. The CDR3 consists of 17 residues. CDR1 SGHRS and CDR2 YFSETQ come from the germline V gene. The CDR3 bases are TGCGCCAGCAGCTTAAACCCTTCAGGGTCCTCCTCCTACGAGCAGTACTTC. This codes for CASSLNPSGSSSYEQYF.

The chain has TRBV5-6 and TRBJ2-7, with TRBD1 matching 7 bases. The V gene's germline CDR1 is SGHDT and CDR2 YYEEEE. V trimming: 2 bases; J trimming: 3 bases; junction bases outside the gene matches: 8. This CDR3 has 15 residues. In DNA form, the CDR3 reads TGTGCCAGCAGCTTAGGACAGGTGTCTCTCTACGAGCAGTACTTC. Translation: CASSLGQVSLYEQYF.

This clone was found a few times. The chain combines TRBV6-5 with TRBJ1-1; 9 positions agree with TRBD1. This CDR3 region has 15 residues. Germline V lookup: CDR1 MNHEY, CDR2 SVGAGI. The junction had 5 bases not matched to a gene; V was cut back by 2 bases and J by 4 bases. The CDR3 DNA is TGTGCCAGCAGTTACCGGGACAGGGTATCCACTGAAGCTTTCTTT. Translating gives CASSYRDRVSTEAFF.

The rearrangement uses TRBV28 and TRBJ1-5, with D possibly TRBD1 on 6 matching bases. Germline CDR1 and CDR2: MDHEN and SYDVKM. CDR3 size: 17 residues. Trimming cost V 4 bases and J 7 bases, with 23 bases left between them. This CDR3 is CASSSYRAPLFRQPQHF. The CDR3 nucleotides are TGTGCCAGCAGTTCCTACAGGGCCCCTTTATTTAGACAGCCCCAGCATTTT.

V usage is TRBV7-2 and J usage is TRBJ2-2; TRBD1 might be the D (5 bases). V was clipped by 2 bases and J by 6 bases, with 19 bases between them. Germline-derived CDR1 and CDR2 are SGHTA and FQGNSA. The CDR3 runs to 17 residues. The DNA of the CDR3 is TGTGCCAGCAGCTTACTTTGGTCAGGGATTTCGGCCGGGGAGCTGTTTTTT. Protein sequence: CASSLLWSGISAGELFF.

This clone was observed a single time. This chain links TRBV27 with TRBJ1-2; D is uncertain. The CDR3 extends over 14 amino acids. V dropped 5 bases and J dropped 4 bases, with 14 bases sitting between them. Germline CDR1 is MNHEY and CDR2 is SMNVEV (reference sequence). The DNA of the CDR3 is TGTGCCAGCAGTATGGCGCAGAAAAGCTATGGCTACACCTTC. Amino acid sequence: CASSMAQKSYGYTF.

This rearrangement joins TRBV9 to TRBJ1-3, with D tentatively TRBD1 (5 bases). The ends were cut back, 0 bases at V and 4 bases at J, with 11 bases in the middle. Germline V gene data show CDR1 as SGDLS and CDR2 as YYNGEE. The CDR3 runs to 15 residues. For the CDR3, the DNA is TGTGCCAGCAGCGTAGATCTGGGGGAGGGAAACACCATATATTTT. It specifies CASSVDLGEGNTIYF.

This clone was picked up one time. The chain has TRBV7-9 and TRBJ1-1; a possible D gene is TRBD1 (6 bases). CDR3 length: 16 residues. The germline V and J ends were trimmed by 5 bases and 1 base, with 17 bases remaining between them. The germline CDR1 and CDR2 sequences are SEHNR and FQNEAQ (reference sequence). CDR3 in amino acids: CASSPLPTGPNTEAFF. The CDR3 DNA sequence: TGTGCCAGCAGCCCCCTCCCCACAGGGCCGAACACTGAAGCTTTCTTT.

CDR3 amino acids: CASSLTPTTFGLRGTEAFF. CDR3 DNA sequence: TGTGCCAGTAGTCTTACGCCTACAACGTTCGGGTTGCGGGGGACTGAAGCTTTCTTT. The chain is built from TRBV19 and TRBJ1-1; maybe TRBD1 (5 bases). The CDR3 totals 19 residues. Trimming pared 5 bases from V and 5 bases from J, leaving 30 bases between. Germline CDR1 and CDR2: LNHDA and SQIVND (reference sequence). Looking up the rest from reference TRBV19 and TRBJ1-1 gives the full variable domain: DGGITQSPKYLFRKEGQNVTLSCEQNLNHDAMYWYRQDPGQGLRLIYYSQIVNDFQKGDIAEGYSVSREKKESFPLTVTSAQKNPTAFYLCASSLTPTTFGLRGTEAFFGQGTRLTVV.